This TCR beta chain was captured by sequencing in a study of blood T cell repertoires in COVID-19. Study summary: Acute and convalescent COVID-19 specimens originated in the United States, Italy and Spain. PBMCs, B-cell-depleted T cells, or T cells were the source of the cDNA or gDNA that made up the material.

As handled by the study authors: How many nucleated cells were present was estimated from reference gene primer amplification. The method was immunoSEQ multiplex PCR; TCRdb's version includes in-frame clones alone and lacks a portion of them. The DNA was the basis for D and trimming; V, J and clone size are from that table. The sample carries over 150,000 clones, roughly 94% recorded once. Seattle patients were enrolled during active infection and followed longitudinally. Germline values: CDR1 SNHLY, CDR2 FYNNEI. Between the trimmed V and J ends, which lost 7 bases and 8 bases, there was a span of 9 bases. The CDR3 runs to 11 residues.

The receptor was isolated from a man in his thirties or forties with COVID-19, enrolled during active disease. The chain carries TRBV2 and TRBJ2-4; D gene ambiguous. The source material was peripheral blood. In nucleotides, the CDR3 is TGTGCCAGCACTGGTCCGGACATTCAGTACTTC. Translation: CASTGPDIQYF. Based on the CDR3 plus reference TRBV2 and TRBJ2-4, the full variable domain is EPEVTQTPSHQVTQMGQEVILRCVPISNHLYFYWYRQILGQKVEFLVSFYNNEISEKSEIFDDQFSVERPDGSNFTLKIRSTKLEDSAMYFCASTGPDIQYFGAGTRLSVL.